This T cell receptor (beta chain) was captured in a study of cytomegalovirus exposure and HLA in healthy donors (dated by TCRdb to about 2017). Concerning the study at large: According to an earlier analysis of around 600 of the donors, about 190 million T cells yielded 100 million or so unique TCR beta sequences and about 300 Gb of sequence data. On average, around 240,000 unique TCR beta nucleotide sequences were sequenced per donor among 398 genotyped donors of the cohort, with roughly 18% of those sequences being non-productive. A later analysis re-examined previously published TCR beta repertoires from 610 or so donors and added high-resolution HLA genotyping to investigate patterns of TCR occurrence. The study combined high-throughput TCR immunosequencing, statistical association of individual TCRs with disease status, and machine learning to predict cytomegalovirus infection status. A separate validation cohort of 100 to 150 different subjects was used in addition to the 666-subject first cohort. An early release that covered some 640 HLA-typed donors contained approximately 300 gigabases of sequencing data and roughly 84 million unique TCR sequences. Of the roughly 410 genotyped donors, over 80% were placed in the genetic ancestry cluster associated with self-reported Caucasian donors. Donor age, sex, ethnicity and CMV serostatus were collected together with the repertoire data. The aim of the study was to test whether cataloging public T cell receptors could identify signatures of past pathogen exposure. Typing coverage varied by locus: about 620-630 donors for A, B, C, DRB1 and DQB1; approximately 520 for DQA1; over 600 for DPA1; roughly 450 for DPB1. An earlier analysis of around 540 of the donors applied high-throughput TCR beta sequencing to assess whether each TCR beta V gene segment acted as functional or pseudogenic. A handful of DR-DQ haplotypes were handled as single units for association and clustering because linkage in the cohort was strong. In the later analysis, no new phenotypic data were used to find candidate immune exposures; instead, reliance was placed on TCR beta sequences and their occurrence across donors. HLA typing covered class I and class II loci at four-digit resolution. The T cell repertoires of 666 subjects were profiled by immunosequencing and related to cytomegalovirus serostatus. All discovery cohort repertoires had been generated using a single sequencing platform. In a later genetic analysis, genome-wide SNP genotypes for about three fifths of the roughly 670 donors were used, and that subset was treated as a discovery cohort. Broad study findings and their caveats: Because some donors lacked HLA typing at each locus, the association tests relied only on the typed subset. When HLA alleles, especially DR and DQ, strongly co-occurred, attributing TCR associations to individual alleles was difficult. The presence/absence analyses assumed that sequencing depth was roughly uniform across donors, and that assumption may not be true. Because counts were too low, about 17 rarely observed V segments, including chromosome 9 orphons, were excluded from the earlier analysis of around 590 of the donors. A later analysis found that HLA-associated TCR beta chains were more clonally expanded and had lower generation probabilities than equally common non-associated chains. In an earlier analysis of more than 500 of the donors, most TCR beta V segments appeared in productive rearrangements about 87% or about 30% of the time, broadly matching IMGT annotations. A further reported finding was that TCR beta sequences accurately predicted the HLA-A and HLA-B alleles for most subjects in the first cohort. At a false discovery rate of 0.05, a later analysis linked about 16,000 TCR beta sequences to specific HLA alleles. V-gene and J-gene trimming of TCR beta chains was associated with a missense DCLRE1C variant in a later genetic analysis, and the association was replicated in an independent cohort. In a later analysis, most CMV-associated TCR beta chains were found to appear HLA-restricted, with HLA associations seemingly driven largely by CMV exposure. Linkage disequilibrium might explain the correlated functional status among segregating V segments, but an unknown experimental factor could not be ruled out. The authors suggested that the approach could potentially be generalized to other disease states and immunological phenotypes. Several of the top co-occurrence clusters appeared to be linked to parvovirus B19, influenza, CMV and Epstein-Barr virus, according to a later analysis. Most TCR sequences were seen in very few donors, while some public TCRs were found in many individuals. In a later analysis, the rate of TCR association differed among HLA loci, with DRB1 alleles having the most associated TCRs and HLA-C alleles having the fewest. A later genetic analysis reported fewer N-insertions in productive TCRs among donors in an Asian-associated ancestry cluster than the roughly 700-donor mean. The 87-base-pair reads could not distinguish some IMGT-functional V segments, including TRBV6-2 and TRBV6-3, so those segments were excluded. A group of highly shared sequence variants was considered likely to be a technical artifact of the sequencing pipeline. In both the original and validation cohorts, the classifier was reported to diagnose cytomegalovirus status with high specificity and sensitivity. Three of the identified cytomegalovirus-associated TCR beta chains were confirmed in vitro to be specific for cytomegalovirus antigens. The study listed 150 to 200 TCR beta chains as associated with cytomegalovirus. The cohort was sequenced for TCR beta chains only, and without alpha or paired-chain data the features that could be detected were limited. The only immune exposure information available for the cohort was CMV serostatus.

Trimming removed 4 bases from V and 3 bases from J; the gene matches leave 2 bases unexplained. CDR1 and CDR2, looked up from the germline V gene, are SGDLS and YYNGEE. CDR3 length: 13 amino acids, cysteine to phenylalanine. Only CDR3 DNA is held: 39 bases, read in frame from base 1. Library preparation employed the immunoSEQ multiplex PCR assay. For the multiplex PCR, a mixture combining 60 forward primers for TCR Vbeta segments and 13 reverse primers for TCR Jbeta segments was used. Amplification of the CDR3 region of rearranged TCR beta genes was performed with a multiplex PCR assay on genomic DNA. The amplified TCR beta libraries were sequenced on the Illumina HiSeq System as 87-base-pair reads. In the authors' own workflow: In a later analysis, some 80 million unique TCR beta chains were counted across the roughly 670 repertoires, and about 10 million of these chains were shared by at least two donors. Raw reads were error-corrected and collapsed into unique sequences by a nearest-neighbor algorithm in which closely related sequences were merged to remove PCR and sequencing errors. To assign V, D and J gene segments, CDR3 sequences were aligned to IMGT reference sequences. For a sequence to be retained, at least a six-nucleotide match to both a V gene segment and a J gene segment was required. Rearrangements were called productive when the CDR3 lacked stop codons and stayed in frame with V and J; all others were non-productive. CDR3 was defined by IMGT convention, running from the second conserved V-encoded cysteine to the conserved J-encoded phenylalanine. The earlier analysis of 500 to 750 of the donors excluded any sequence lacking an unambiguous match to a single V gene segment. An earlier analysis of approximately 590 of the donors called V segments functional above 56.7% productive rearrangements and segregating when the between-donor standard deviation exceeded 5%. To diagnose cytomegalovirus status from the catalog of TCR beta chain sequences, a statistical classification framework was built. In a later analysis, TCR nucleotide sequences were compared against IMGT/GENE-DB human TR gene sequences so that V and J genes could be assigned. Using the TCRdist pipeline, a later analysis assigned CDR3 sequences along with most-parsimonious VDJ recombination scenarios. A later analysis defined each TCR beta chain by its CDR3 amino acid sequence plus V-gene family, and excluded reads lacking a unique V-gene family. A later analysis removed 592 highly shared, low-generation-probability nucleotide sequences to deal with suspected cross-contamination and a sequencing artifact. In a later analysis, a clonal expansion index for each public chain was calculated from normalized within-repertoire ranks of inferred template counts. Generation probabilities in a later analysis came from a VDJ recombination model fitted to out-of-frame rearrangements, and those results were checked against IGoR. Hypergeometric tests were used in a later analysis to score TCR-TCR, TCR-HLA and TCR-CMV co-occurrence, with a repertoire-size bias correction applied to the TCR pairs. To estimate false discovery rates, a later analysis permuted the HLA or CMV assignments 20 times. In a later analysis, co-occurring TCRs were grouped using DBSCAN, and TCRdist sequence similarity was added for clustering within HLA-allele-positive subsets. Repertoires with fewer than 30,000 or more than 120,000 public chains were left out of co-occurrence clustering, as were about 5 repertoires with anomalous nucleotide sharing. This is the immuneACCESS table as TCRdb keeps it, with only in-frame sequences that have V and J called. A part of the clones is gone; compared with another copy, unresolved V genes explain less than half, and the rest is unexplained. Clonal size and the V and J genes are those of that table, whereas D and trimming came from the DNA. For this sample the table gives 110,000 to 150,000 clones, of which about 70% were detected only once. The top ten clonotypes cover under 4.5% of the sample.

As concerns this clone: Its antigen remains undetermined. No qualities accompany the bases; no much larger clone lies one base away.

The cohort comprised around 700 healthy bone marrow donors. At the time of sampling, all cohort members were nominally healthy, though unrecorded immune exposures were likely present. The donor tested CMV seronegative and was one of the 352 seronegative cohort members. A peripheral blood sample was collected from each donor, and TCR beta sequencing was performed on peripheral blood mononuclear cells. Genomic DNA extraction from the blood cell samples was performed with the Qiagen DNeasy Blood Extraction Kit. Source material: PBMCs. The receptor was isolated from a man aged 18 to 29 in good health and CMV-seronegative. The chain employs TRBV9 and TRBJ2-3; TRBD1 aligns with 7 central bases. This receptor carries the CDR3 CASSRQGTDTQYF. The bases read TGTGCCAGCAGCAGACAGGGAACAGATACGCAGTATTTT.